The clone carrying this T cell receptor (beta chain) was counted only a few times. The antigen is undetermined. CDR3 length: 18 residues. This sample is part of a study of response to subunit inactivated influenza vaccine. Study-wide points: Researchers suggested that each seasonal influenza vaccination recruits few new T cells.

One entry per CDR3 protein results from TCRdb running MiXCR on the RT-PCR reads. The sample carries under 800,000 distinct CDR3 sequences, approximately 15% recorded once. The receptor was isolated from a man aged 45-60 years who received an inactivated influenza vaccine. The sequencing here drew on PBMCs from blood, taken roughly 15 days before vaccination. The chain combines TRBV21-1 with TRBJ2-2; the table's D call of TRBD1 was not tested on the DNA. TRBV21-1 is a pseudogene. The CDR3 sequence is CASSKGRDWGTNTGELFF. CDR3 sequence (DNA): TGTGCCAGCAGCAAAGGACGGGATTGGGGGACGAACACCGGGGAGCTGTTTTTT.